This paragraph reports one T cell receptor beta chain. Its matching antigen is unknown. The entry originates in a study of cytomegalovirus exposure and HLA in healthy donors. Study at large: A previous analysis identified approximately 110 million unique TCR beta sequences derived from 180 million or so T cells. Study-level results: In a later analysis, CMV-associated beta chains were mostly HLA-associated, it appeared. Some V segments could not be told apart, so they were left out, TRBV6-2 and TRBV6-3 among them.

The CDR3 covers 12 residues. CDR1 is LNHDA and CDR2 is SQIVND in the germline V gene (reference sequence). Deletions cut 3 bases from V and 8 bases from J, with 9 bases between. PCR involved 60 Vbeta and 13 Jbeta primers. Using immunoSEQ multiplex PCR, the repertoire was profiled, and TCRdb retains in-frame clones only, with some absent. In the table there are about 150,000 clones, 75% of which are singletons. This TCR was sampled from a man under 40 in good health and CMV-seronegative. Sequencing used PBMCs. This chain uses TRBV19 with TRBJ2-3; D unresolved. The CDR3: CASSMEFATQYF. CDR3 coding DNA: TGTGCCAGTAGTATGGAGTTTGCTACGCAGTATTTT.